The entry that follows covers one T cell receptor beta chain sequence. Looked up from germline, CDR1 is SQVTM and CDR2 is ANQGSEA. Trimming took 7 bases from V and 9 from J; bases not matched to a gene: 7. CDR3 length: 12 amino acids. This specimen comes from a study of blood T cell repertoires in COVID-19. Under the authors' procedure: By means of reference gene primer amplification, nucleated cell counts were estimated. Some clones are missing from TCRdb's copy, which holds only in-frame ones; the method was immunoSEQ multiplex PCR. V, J and clone size reflect that table, while D and trimming were determined from the DNA. The sample records fewer than 250,000 clones, around 85% being singletons.

This clonotype was obtained from a woman aged 45 to 65 with acute or convalescent COVID-19. The chain is built from TRBV29-1 and TRBJ2-1, with 9 bases that match TRBD2. Material for sequencing was peripheral blood. The CDR3 DNA is TGCAGCGCGGGACTAGCAAGGGGTGAGCAGTTCTTC. This codes for CSAGLARGEQFF.